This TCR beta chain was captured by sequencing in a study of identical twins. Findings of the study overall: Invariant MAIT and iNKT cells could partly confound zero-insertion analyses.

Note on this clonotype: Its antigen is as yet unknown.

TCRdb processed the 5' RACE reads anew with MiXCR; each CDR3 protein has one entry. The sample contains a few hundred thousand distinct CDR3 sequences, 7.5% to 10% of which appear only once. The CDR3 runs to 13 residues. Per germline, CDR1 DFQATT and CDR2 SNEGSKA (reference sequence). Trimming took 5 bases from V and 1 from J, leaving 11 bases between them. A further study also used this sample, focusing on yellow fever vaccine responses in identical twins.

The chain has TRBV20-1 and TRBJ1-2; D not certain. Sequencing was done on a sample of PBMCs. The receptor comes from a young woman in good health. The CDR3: CSAQSGINYGYTF. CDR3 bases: TGCAGTGCTCAATCGGGAATTAACTATGGCTACACCTTC.